This TCR beta chain appears in the sequencing data of a study of beta chain features in type 1 diabetes. Isolated RNA was reverse transcribed in full, so expressed TCRB transcripts were sequenced. Produced via immunoSEQ multiplex PCR; TCRdb's table is partial and in-frame only. This table has under 900,000 clones, 17% appearing once. The V end lost 2 bases, the J end lost 1 base, and 12 bases lay between the germline ends. Per germline, CDR1 MNHEY and CDR2 SVGAGI. The CDR3 spans 15 residues. The V call is TRBV6-5, the J call TRBJ2-7; D possibly corresponds to TRBD1 (5 bases). This TCR was recovered from a woman under 30 in good health. Sequencing used naive CD4+ T cells from blood. The CDR3 DNA follows: TGTGCCAGCAGTTACGACAGCAACCCTTCCTACGAGCAGTACTTC. This gives the protein CASSYDSNPSYEQYF.